The rows below give T cell receptor beta chains drawn from one sample of a study of T-cell reconstitution after alpha-beta-depleted transplantation in children. MiXCR, applied by TCRdb to the PCR reads, yields one record per CDR3 protein. This sample yields a few hundred thousand distinct CDR3 sequences, of which around 12% are seen a single time; 5% to 6% belongs to the top ten. Sequencing was performed on PBMCs from the stem cell graft donor, taken from the stem cell graft. Source of these receptors: a human donor who donated a stem cell graft to a child with combined immunodeficiency. Both conserved end residues are part of each CDR3. The order of the fields is J gene, D gene, V gene, clone size, CDR3 DNA, CDR3 protein. D genes are given only for firm matches. Part of the rows lack a size; the others show once, few, many or a class for expanded clones.

TRBJ2-1,-,TRBV9,few,TGTGCCAGCAGCTTCCGGGACGGACCCTACAATGAGCAGTTCTTC,CASSFRDGPYNEQFF
TRBJ2-5,TRBD2,TRBV12-3/TRBV12-4,-,TGTGCCAGCAGTTTCGGAGGCGGGAGGGGAGAGACCCAGTACTTC,CASSFGGGRGETQYF
TRBJ2-5,-,TRBV9,few,TGTGCCAGCAGCGTAGATGGGGCGAGACAAGAGACCCAGTACTTC,CASSVDGARQETQYF
TRBJ1-2,-,TRBV4-3,-,TGCGCCAGCAGCCTAGCCCTGTCGAGTGGGCGCGATGGCTACACCTTC,CASSLALSSGRDGYTF
TRBJ2-1,-,TRBV15,once,TGTGCCACCAGCAGAGGGTTTGGGGGGGCGAACAATGAGCAGTTCTTC,CATSRGFGGANNEQFF
TRBJ2-1,TRBD1,TRBV6-1,many,TGTGCGCTGGGGACAGGAGACTACAATGAGCAGTTCTTC,CALGTGDYNEQFF
TRBJ2-2,TRBD1,TRBV6-2/TRBV6-3,-,TGTGCCAGCAGTTTCACCGGGACAGGGTTGAACACCGGGGAGCTGTTTTTT,CASSFTGTGLNTGELFF
TRBJ2-1,-,TRBV6-2/TRBV6-3,-,TGTGCCAGCAGCCCTGATATGGTGATCTACAATGAGCAGTTCTTC,CASSPDMVIYNEQFF
TRBJ1-4,-,TRBV12-3/TRBV12-4,many,TGTGCCAGCAGTGTGGGGACCAATGAAAAACTGTTTTTT,CASSVGTNEKLFF
TRBJ2-2,TRBD1,TRBV29-1,-,TGCAGCGTCCAGCTACGACAGGGGAGATACACCGGGGAGCTGTTTTTT,CSVQLRQGRYTGELFF
TRBJ2-1,-,TRBV7-3,few,TGTGCCAGCAGCCCCCTGGGCTCCGACAATGAGCAGTTCTTC,CASSPLGSDNEQFF
TRBJ2-5,TRBD2,TRBV12-3/TRBV12-4,many,TGTGCCAGCAGGTCTAGCGGGCGGACGCGAGAGACCCAGTACTTC,CASRSSGRTRETQYF
TRBJ2-1,-,TRBV7-3,once,TGTGCCAGCAGCTCACCCGGGGGAGTCTACAATGAGCAGTTCTTC,CASSSPGGVYNEQFF
TRBJ2-7,TRBD2,TRBV10-2,few,TGCGCCAGCAGTGAAGGATTAGCGGGGGGTTCCTACGAGCAGTACTTC,CASSEGLAGGSYEQYF
TRBJ1-3,TRBD1,TRBV12-3/TRBV12-4,-,TGTGCCAGCTCAAGGTGGGACAGGGCTGGAAACACCATATATTTT,CASSRWDRAGNTIYF
TRBJ2-1,-,TRBV20-1,many,TGCAGTGCTAGTACTCCCTCCTACAATGAGCAGTTCTTC,CSASTPSYNEQFF
TRBJ2-7,TRBD1,TRBV7-2,few,TGTGCCAGCAGCTCAGGGACAGTTGCCTACGAGCAGTACTTC,CASSSGTVAYEQYF
TRBJ2-3,TRBD1,TRBV7-2,many,TGTGCCAGCAGCTCCTACTTAGGACAGGGGACAGATACGCAGTATTTT,CASSSYLGQGTDTQYF
TRBJ2-1,TRBD1,TRBV5-5,many,TGTGCCAGCAGCTTTCCCGGGACAGGGTTCAATGAGCAGTTCTTC,CASSFPGTGFNEQFF
TRBJ2-5,-,TRBV7-3,-,TGTGCCAGCAGCCGAGGGTACCAAGAGACCCAGTACTTC,CASSRGYQETQYF
TRBJ2-7,-,TRBV7-8,few,TGTGCCAGCAGCTTTTATGCAGGGCCGGCCTACGAGCAGTACTTC,CASSFYAGPAYEQYF
TRBJ2-2,-,TRBV5-1,many,TGCGCCAGCAGCTTGGCCTTGGGGAATTCGGCCGGGGAGCTGTTTTTT,CASSLALGNSAGELFF
TRBJ1-1,-,TRBV28,few,TGTGCCAGCAGTTCGGATCCCACGGTCACTGAAGCTTTCTTT,CASSSDPTVTEAFF
TRBJ2-1,-,TRBV27,-,TGTGCCAGCAGTTCGCCCGACTACAATGAGCAGTTCTTC,CASSSPDYNEQFF